This TCR beta chain was documented in a study of T-cell reconstitution after alpha-beta-depleted transplantation in children. Preparation of the TCRbeta library involved a method that used unique molecular identifiers. TCRdb reprocessed the PCR reads via MiXCR and lists one record per CDR3 protein. The data contain about 300,000 distinct CDR3 sequences, 10% of them singletons. Germline CDR1 SGDLS, CDR2 YYNGEE. V gave up 0 bases and J gave up 0 bases, with 7 bases separating them. The length of the CDR3 is 15 residues. Findings of the study overall: About two months after transplant, alpha-beta T cells reportedly came from several hundred expanded graft clones.

In this sample, this clonotype turned up many times. Its antigen remains unknown. This TCR was sampled from a boy less than two years old with acute myeloid leukemia, due to receive a stem cell transplant. Material: PBMCs, obtained before TCRalphabeta/CD19-depleted stem cell transplant. V and J are TRBV9 and TRBJ1-5; no firm D call. The CDR3 reads CASSVDGVSNQPQHF. The CDR3 DNA sequence: TGTGCCAGCAGCGTAGACGGGGTTAGCAATCAGCCCCAGCATTTT.